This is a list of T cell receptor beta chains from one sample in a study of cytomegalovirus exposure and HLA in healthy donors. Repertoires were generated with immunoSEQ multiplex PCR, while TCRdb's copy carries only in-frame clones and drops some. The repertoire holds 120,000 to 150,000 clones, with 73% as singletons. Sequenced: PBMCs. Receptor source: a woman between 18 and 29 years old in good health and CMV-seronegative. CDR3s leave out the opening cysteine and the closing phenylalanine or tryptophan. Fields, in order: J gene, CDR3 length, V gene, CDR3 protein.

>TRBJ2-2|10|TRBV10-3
AIRTDTGELF
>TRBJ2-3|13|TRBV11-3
ASSQGDRGSDTQY
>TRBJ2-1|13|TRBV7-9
ASSTRTGGANEQF
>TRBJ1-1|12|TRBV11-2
ATQQESISREAF
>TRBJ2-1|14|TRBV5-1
ASSLGGSGNYNEQF
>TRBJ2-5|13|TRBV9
ASSTAGGPGETQY
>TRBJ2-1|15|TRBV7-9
ASSPSRGSGRVNEQF
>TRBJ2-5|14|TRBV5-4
ASSLSAGGQGETQY
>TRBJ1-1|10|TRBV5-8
ASSPSTGKAF
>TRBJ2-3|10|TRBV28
ASSLKGHTQY
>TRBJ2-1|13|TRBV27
ASISPGGPRNEQF
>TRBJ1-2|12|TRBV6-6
ASSYGQGPGGYT
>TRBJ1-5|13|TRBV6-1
ASRSGQGITQPQH
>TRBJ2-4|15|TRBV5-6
ASSLEMGGGAKNIQY
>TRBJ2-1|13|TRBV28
ASSPTGGEYNEQF
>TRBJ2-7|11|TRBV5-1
ASSFETGNEQY
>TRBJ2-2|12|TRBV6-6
ASSYSGGGGELF
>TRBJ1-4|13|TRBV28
ASSLPGQKYEKLF
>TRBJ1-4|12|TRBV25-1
ASSEQSGDEKLF
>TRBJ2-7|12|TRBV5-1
ASSSTGGSYEQY
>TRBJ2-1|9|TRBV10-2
ASSVRAEQF
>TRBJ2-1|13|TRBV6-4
ASSDGTSGYNEQF
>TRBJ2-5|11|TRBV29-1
SVRGGIQETQY
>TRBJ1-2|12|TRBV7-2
ASSLSSRVYGYT
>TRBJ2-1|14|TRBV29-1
SVQKERLAGNNEQF
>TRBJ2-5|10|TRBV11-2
ASSFQGETQY
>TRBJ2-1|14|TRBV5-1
ASSRTGLAVLGEQF
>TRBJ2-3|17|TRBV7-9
ASSLPSYSGGYSTDTQY
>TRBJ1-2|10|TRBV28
ASSFGGQGYT
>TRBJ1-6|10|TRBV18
ASSPGLPPLH
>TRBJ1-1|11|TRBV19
ASSLSGNTEAF
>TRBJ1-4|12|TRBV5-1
ASRGGTGNEKLF